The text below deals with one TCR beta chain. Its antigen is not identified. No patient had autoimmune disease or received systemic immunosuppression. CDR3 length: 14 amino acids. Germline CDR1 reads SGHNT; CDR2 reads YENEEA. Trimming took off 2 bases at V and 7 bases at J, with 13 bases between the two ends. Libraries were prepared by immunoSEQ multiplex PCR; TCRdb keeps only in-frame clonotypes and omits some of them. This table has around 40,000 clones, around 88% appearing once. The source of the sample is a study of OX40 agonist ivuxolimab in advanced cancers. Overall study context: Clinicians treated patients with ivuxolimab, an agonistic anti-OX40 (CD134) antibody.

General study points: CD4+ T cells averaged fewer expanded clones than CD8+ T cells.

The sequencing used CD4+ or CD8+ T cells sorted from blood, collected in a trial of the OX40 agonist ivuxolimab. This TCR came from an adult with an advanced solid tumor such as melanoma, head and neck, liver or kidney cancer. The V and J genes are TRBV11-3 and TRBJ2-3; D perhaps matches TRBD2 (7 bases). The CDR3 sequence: CASSLKGGGYTQYF. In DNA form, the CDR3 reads TGTGCCAGCAGCTTAAAAGGGGGGGGTTATACGCAGTATTTT.